This record covers a single TCR beta chain. The germline gives CDR1 SGHRS, CDR2 YFSETQ. This CDR3 has 14 amino acids. The V end was cut by 4 bases, the J end by 6 bases, with 16 bases between. TCRdb independently ran MiXCR on the reads; one entry per CDR3 protein. The sample has about 600,000 distinct CDR3 sequences, more than 20% seen once. The data were taken from a study of T cell repertoires in cytomegalovirus infection. The genes are TRBV5-1 and TRBJ1-2; maybe TRBD1 (5 bases). The source material was CD8+ T cells from PBMCs. The sequence was collected from a human donor in good health (CMV status not recorded). Some clones in this sample may be carry-over from other donors' samples. CDR3: CASSPTGLGDGYTF. The CDR3 nucleotides read TGCGCCAGCAGCCCCACGGGGCTTGGGGATGGCTACACCTTC.